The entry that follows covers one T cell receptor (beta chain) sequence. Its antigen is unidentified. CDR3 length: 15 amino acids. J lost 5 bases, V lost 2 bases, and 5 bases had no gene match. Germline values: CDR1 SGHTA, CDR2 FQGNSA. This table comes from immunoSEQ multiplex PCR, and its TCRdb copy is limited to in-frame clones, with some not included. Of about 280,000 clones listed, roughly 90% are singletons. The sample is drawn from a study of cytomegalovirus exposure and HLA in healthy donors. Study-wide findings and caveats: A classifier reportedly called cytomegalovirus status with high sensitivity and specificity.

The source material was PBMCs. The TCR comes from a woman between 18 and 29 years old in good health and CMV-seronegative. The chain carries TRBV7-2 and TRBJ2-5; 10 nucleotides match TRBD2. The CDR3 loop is CASSLTAGGTETQYF. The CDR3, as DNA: TGTGCCAGCAGCTTAACAGCGGGAGGGACCGAGACCCAGTACTTC.